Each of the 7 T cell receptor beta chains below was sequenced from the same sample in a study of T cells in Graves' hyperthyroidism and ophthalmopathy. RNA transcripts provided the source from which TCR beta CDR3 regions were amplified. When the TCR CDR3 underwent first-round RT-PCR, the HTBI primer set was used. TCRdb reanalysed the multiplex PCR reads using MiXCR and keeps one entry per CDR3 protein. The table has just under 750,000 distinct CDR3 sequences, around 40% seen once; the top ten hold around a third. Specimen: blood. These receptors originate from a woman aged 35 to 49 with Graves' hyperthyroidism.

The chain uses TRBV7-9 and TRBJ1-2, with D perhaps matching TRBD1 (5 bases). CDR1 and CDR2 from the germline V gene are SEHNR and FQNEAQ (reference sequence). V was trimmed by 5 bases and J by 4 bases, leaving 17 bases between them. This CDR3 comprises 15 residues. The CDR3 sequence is CASSPEEWGVYGYTF. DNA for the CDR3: TGTGCCAGCAGCCCAGAGGAGTGGGGGGTCTATGGCTACACCTTC.

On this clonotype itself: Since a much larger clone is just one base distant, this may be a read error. Here the CDR3 reads CASSLVAFIGGFYEQYF. The CDR3 nucleotides are TGTGCCAGCAGCTTAGTGGCGTTTATTGGGGGGTTCTACGAGCAGTACTTC. The chain links TRBV7-2 to TRBJ2-7, with a tentative D call TRBD2 (6 bases). V was cut by 1 base and J by 3 bases, with 19 bases left in between. Germline values: CDR1 SGHTA, CDR2 FQGNSA. CDR3 size: 17 residues.

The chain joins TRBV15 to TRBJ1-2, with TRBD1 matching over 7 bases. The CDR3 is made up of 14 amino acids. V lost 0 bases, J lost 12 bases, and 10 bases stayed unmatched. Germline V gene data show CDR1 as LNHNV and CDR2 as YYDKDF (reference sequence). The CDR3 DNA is TGTGCCACCAGCAGAGAGGAGAATAACAGGGGAAACACCTTC. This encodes CATSREENNRGNTF.

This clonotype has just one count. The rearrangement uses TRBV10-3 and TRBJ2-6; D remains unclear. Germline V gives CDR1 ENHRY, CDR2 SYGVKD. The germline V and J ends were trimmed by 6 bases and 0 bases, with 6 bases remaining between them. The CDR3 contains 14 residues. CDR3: CAISQNSGANVLTF. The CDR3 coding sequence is TGTGCCATCAGCCAAAACTCTGGGGCCAACGTCCTGACTTTC.

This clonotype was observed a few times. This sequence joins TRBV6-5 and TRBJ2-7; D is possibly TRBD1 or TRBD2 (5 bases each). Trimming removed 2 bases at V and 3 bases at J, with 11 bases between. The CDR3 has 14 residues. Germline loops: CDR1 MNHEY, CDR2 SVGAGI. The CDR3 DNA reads TGTGCCAGCAGTTACGGGGGTGCTGGCTACGAGCAGTACTTC. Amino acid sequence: CASSYGGAGYEQYF.

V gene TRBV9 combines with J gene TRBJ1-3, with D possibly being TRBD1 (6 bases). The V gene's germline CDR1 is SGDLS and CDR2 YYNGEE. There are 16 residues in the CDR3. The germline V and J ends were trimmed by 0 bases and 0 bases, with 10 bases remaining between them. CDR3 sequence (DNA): TGTGCCAGCAGCGTAGTGGGACACCTCTCTGGAAACACCATATATTTT. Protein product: CASSVVGHLSGNTIYF.

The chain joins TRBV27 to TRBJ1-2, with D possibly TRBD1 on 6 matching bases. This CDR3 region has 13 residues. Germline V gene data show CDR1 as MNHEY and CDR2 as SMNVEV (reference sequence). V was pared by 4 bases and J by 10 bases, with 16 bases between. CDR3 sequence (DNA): TGTGCCAGCAGTTCCGGGGGGCTCAGGTTCTACACCTTC. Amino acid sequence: CASSSGGLRFYTF.